This passage covers 26 T cell receptor beta chains from one sample sequenced in a study of T cells in localized non-small cell lung cancer (dated by TCRdb to the early 2020s). To prepare the library, the immunoSEQ multiplex PCR assay was applied. Imported from immuneACCESS, the table was reduced by TCRdb to in-frame sequences with V and J called. These copies leave out some clones; in studies compared against another copy, an unresolved V gene accounts for under half, and the cause of the remainder is not known. Counted in this sample were about 72,000 clones; 84% of them appeared once. Jointly, the top ten make up about 14% of the sample. Here the sequenced sample was peripheral blood, taken before any cancer treatment. The receptors derive from a female donor over 55 with stage I lung adenocarcinoma.

This clone was detected only once. The V and J genes are TRBV11-3 and TRBJ2-1; 8 bases map to TRBD2. Germline V CDR1 and CDR2: SGHNT, YENEEA. Germline trimming cut 6 bases from V and 6 bases from J; bases unmatched to any gene: 4. This CDR3 spans 13 amino acids. The CDR3 region has the DNA TGTGCCAGCAGGATAGCGGGACTCAATGAGCAGTTCTTC. This gives the protein CASRIAGLNEQFF. Variable domain in full (rest from reference TRBV11-3 and TRBJ2-1): EAGVVQSPRYKIIEKKQPVAFWCNPISGHNTLYWYLQNLGQGPELLIRYENEEAVDDSQLPKDRFSAERLKGVDSTLKIQPAELGDSAVYLCASRIAGLNEQFFGPGTRLTVL.

CDR3: CASSLRRDPTYEQYF. CDR3 DNA sequence: TGTGCCAGCAGTTTAAGAAGGGACCCAACCTACGAGCAGTACTTC. The chain uses TRBV28 and TRBJ2-7, with D perhaps matching TRBD1 or TRBD2 (5 bases each). CDR1 is MDHEN, CDR2 SYDVKM, per germline. V lost 2 bases, J lost 2 bases, and 13 bases lay in between. CDR3 size: 15 residues. Full variable domain (missing parts from reference TRBV28 and TRBJ2-7): DVKVTQSSRYLVKRTGEKVFLECVQDMDHENMFWYRQDPGLGLRLIYFSYDVKMKEKGDIPEGYSVSREKKERFSLILESASTNQTSMYLCASSLRRDPTYEQYFGPGTRLTVT.

This clone has only a few counts. The rearrangement joins TRBV6-1 to TRBJ1-6, with TRBD1 matching over 8 bases. The CDR3 sequence is 13 residues long. Germline CDR1 is MNHNS and CDR2 is SASEGT. V shed 6 bases and J 8 bases; nucleotides not matched to a gene: 3. The CDR3 here is CASRATGDSPLHF. The CDR3 DNA sequence: TGTGCCAGCAGAGCGACAGGGGATTCACCCCTCCACTTT.

In this sample, this clone turned up once. The CDR3 nucleotides read TGTGCCAGCAGCCCCCTGGGGGCGGGAGGGACCGGGGAGCTGTTTTTT. Encoded protein: CASSPLGAGGTGELFF. The rearrangement links TRBV7-3 to TRBJ2-2; 9 bases match TRBD2. With V trimmed by 5 bases and J by 5 bases, 9 bases remained unmatched. The CDR3 is 16 amino acids. The germline gives CDR1 SGHTA, CDR2 FQGTGA.

This clone was seen a few times. The rearrangement links TRBV5-3 to TRBJ1-1; no firm D call. TRBV5-3 is identified as an open reading frame with a role that is uncertain. This CDR3 has 16 amino acids. Between the trimmed V and J ends, which lost 0 bases and 0 bases, there was a span of 12 bases. CDR3 DNA: TGTGCCAGAAGCTTGGAGGCCTACTTTATGAACACTGAAGCTTTCTTT. Its protein product is CARSLEAYFMNTEAFF.

The chain recombines TRBV27 with TRBJ1-1; D may be TRBD1 (6 bases). Germline loops: CDR1 MNHEY, CDR2 SMNVEV (reference sequence). V shed 8 bases and J shed 5 bases, with 12 bases lying between them. This CDR3 has 12 residues. CDR3 coding DNA: TGTGCCAGCTCTACAGGGAGGACTGAAGCTTTCTTT. Translation gives CASSTGRTEAFF.

The gene calls are TRBV28 and TRBJ2-3, with TRBD2 identical over 9 bases. The CDR3 consists of 16 residues. V lost 7 bases, J lost 2 bases, and 10 bases stayed unmatched. CDR1 MDHEN and CDR2 SYDVKM come from the germline V gene. CDR3 DNA: TGTGCCAGCAAGGACTTGCTAGCGGGATTCACAGATACGCAGTATTTT. This encodes CASKDLLAGFTDTQYF. The full variable domain, in which reference TRBV28 and TRBJ2-3 provide the parts outside the CDR3, is DVKVTQSSRYLVKRTGEKVFLECVQDMDHENMFWYRQDPGLGLRLIYFSYDVKMKEKGDIPEGYSVSREKKERFSLILESASTNQTSMYLCASKDLLAGFTDTQYFGPGTRLTVL.

This chain uses TRBV27 with TRBJ1-2; 7 positions agree with TRBD1. The germline gives CDR1 MNHEY, CDR2 SMNVEV (reference sequence). This CDR3 contains 15 residues. Trimming at V came to 5 bases and at J to 4 bases, leaving 10 bases not matched to a gene. Here the CDR3 DNA reads TGTGCCAGCAGTCCAAGGTGGGGACAGTCCTATGGCTACACCTTC. Translating it yields CASSPRWGQSYGYTF.

V usage is TRBV7-6 and J usage is TRBJ2-1; TRBD2 matches at 7 bases. Germline CDR1 SGHVS, CDR2 FNYEAQ. J lost 5 bases, V lost 6 bases, and 13 bases had no gene match. The CDR3 has 16 amino acids. The CDR3 reads CASSPRRELGHNEQFF. Written as DNA, the CDR3 is TGTGCCAGCAGTCCTAGGCGGGAGTTGGGACACAATGAGCAGTTCTTC.

This clone has only a few counts. The chain is built from TRBV6-1 and TRBJ1-2, with TRBD1 matching 8 bases. The CDR3 consists of 14 residues. J lost 4 bases, V lost 3 bases, and 4 bases had no gene match. The germline V gene has CDR1 MNHNS and CDR2 SASEGT. The CDR3 DNA follows: TGTGCCAGCAGTGACAGACAGGGGTTCTATGGCTACACCTTC. This codes for CASSDRQGFYGYTF.

The chain links TRBV5-1 to TRBJ2-7; tentative D call: TRBD1 (7 bases). Trimming stripped 5 bases from V and 5 bases from J, with 23 bases between. This CDR3 is built from 16 residues. CDR1 SGHRS and CDR2 YFSETQ come from the germline V gene. CDR3 loop: CASSLHRTGREDEQYF. The DNA for the CDR3 is TGCGCCAGCAGTTTGCATCGGACAGGTAGGGAGGACGAGCAGTACTTC.

V and J are TRBV18 and TRBJ1-3; D not certain. The CDR3 has 15 residues. From germline, CDR1 is KGHSH and CDR2 LQKENI. V was clipped by 2 bases and J by 0 bases, with 8 bases between them. The CDR3 bases are TGTGCCAGCTCACCAGGGGTTTACTCTGGAAACACCATATATTTT. Its translation: CASSPGVYSGNTIYF.

The chain uses TRBV27 and TRBJ1-2; 7 positions match TRBD1. Germline V gene lookup returns CDR1 MNHEY and CDR2 SMNVEV (reference sequence). V lost 0 bases to trimming and J lost 4 bases; unmatched junction nucleotides: 14. This CDR3 has 18 residues. In DNA, the CDR3 is TGTGCCAGCAGTTTATCGGGTTTCGACAGGGTCCTAGGCTATGGCTACACCTTC. Protein product: CASSLSGFDRVLGYGYTF.

V usage is TRBV6-4 and J usage is TRBJ2-1; D gene unclear. Looked up from germline, CDR1 is MRHNA and CDR2 is SNTAGT. With 0 bases removed from V and 0 bases from J, the gap between germline ends came to 6 bases. CDR3 length: 15 residues. CDR3 sequence reads: CASSDSQGSYNEQFF. The CDR3 DNA reads TGTGCCAGCAGTGACTCGCAAGGCTCCTACAATGAGCAGTTCTTC.

This chain joins TRBV6-5 and TRBJ2-7; 7 bases agree with TRBD1. Germline V gene data show CDR1 as MNHEY and CDR2 as SVGAGI. The CDR3 covers 14 residues. The trim removed 5 bases at V and 1 base at J, leaving 5 bases unmatched. The CDR3 nucleotides are TGTGCCAGCAGTCCAAGGGGACAGTCCTACGAGCAGTACTTC. It encodes CASSPRGQSYEQYF.

This clone was detected once. This chain links TRBV9 with TRBJ2-3, with D unresolved. The CDR3 extends over 16 amino acids. V was cut by 0 bases and J by 2 bases, with 13 bases left in between. The germline V gene encodes CDR1 SGDLS and CDR2 YYNGEE. This CDR3 is CASSVGNILSTDTQYF. For the CDR3, the DNA is TGTGCCAGCAGCGTAGGTAACATCCTCTCCACAGATACGCAGTATTTT. The variable domain in full, completed from reference TRBV9 and TRBJ2-3, reads DSGVTQTPKHLITATGQRVTLRCSPRSGDLSVYWYQQSLDQGLQFLIQYYNGEERAKGNILERFSAQQFPDLHSELNLSSLELGDSALYFCASSVGNILSTDTQYFGPGTRLTVL.

The V call is TRBV9, the J call TRBJ2-1; 11 positions match TRBD2. CDR3 length equals 16 residues. Germline V gene lookup returns CDR1 SGDLS and CDR2 YYNGEE. V trimming: 0 bases; J trimming: 3 bases; junction bases outside the gene matches: 2. The CDR3 loop reads CASSVGSGGDYNEQFF. CDR3 nucleotides: TGTGCCAGCAGCGTAGGTAGCGGGGGGGACTACAATGAGCAGTTCTTC. The variable domain in full, with the rest retrieved from reference TRBV9 and TRBJ2-1, is DSGVTQTPKHLITATGQRVTLRCSPRSGDLSVYWYQQSLDQGLQFLIQYYNGEERAKGNILERFSAQQFPDLHSELNLSSLELGDSALYFCASSVGSGGDYNEQFFGPGTRLTVL.

Only a few counts were recorded for this clone. The J gene is TRBJ2-2, the V gene TRBV10-3, with 7 bases matching TRBD1. J lost 2 bases, V lost 6 bases, and 3 bases had no gene match. Looked up from germline, CDR1 is ENHRY and CDR2 is SYGVKD. CDR3 length: 14 amino acids. CDR3 coding DNA: TGTGCCATCAGAGACAGGGCTAACACCGGGGAGCTGTTTTTT. Encoded protein: CAIRDRANTGELFF.

This chain joins TRBV5-1 and TRBJ2-5; D is tentatively TRBD1 or TRBD2 (6 bases each). The V end was cut by 4 bases, the J end by 8 bases, with 21 bases between. Per germline, CDR1 SGHRS and CDR2 YFSETQ. This CDR3 comprises 15 residues. The CDR3 nucleotides are TGCGCCAGCAGCGGGGGGCACTCACAAGGGGAAACCCAGTACTTC. It codes for CASSGGHSQGETQYF.

This clone was detected only a few times. The chain combines TRBV6-6 with TRBJ2-1; 7 bases line up with TRBD1. The CDR3 loop spans 13 amino acids. Germline CDR1 MNHNY, CDR2 SVGAGI (reference sequence). V dropped 5 bases and J dropped 9; count of bases not matched to a gene: 7. CDR3 coding DNA: TGTGCCAGCAGTCTTACAGGGGTACTTGAGCAGTTCTTC. Encoded protein: CASSLTGVLEQFF.

This clone came up a few times. The chain uses TRBV6-1 and TRBJ2-7; 7 bases are a match to TRBD1. The V gene end was trimmed by 6 bases and the J gene end by 4 bases; junction bases not matched to a gene: 12. The CDR3 spans 15 residues. Germline V gives CDR1 MNHNS, CDR2 SASEGT. The CDR3 protein is CASSDPYRGRYEQYF. CDR3 bases: TGTGCCAGCAGCGACCCATACAGGGGCAGGTACGAGCAGTACTTC.

J is TRBJ2-3 and V is TRBV12-5; D perhaps matches TRBD1 (5 bases). The CDR3 contains 15 residues. The germline V gene encodes CDR1 LGHNT and CDR2 FRNRAP. Trimming left V 3 bases short and J 8 bases short, with 18 bases between. Here the CDR3 reads CASGFDRPLQGTQYF. The CDR3 DNA sequence: TGTGCTAGTGGTTTTGACAGACCCCTTCAGGGTACGCAGTATTTT.

The chain links TRBV6-6 to TRBJ1-5, with D hard to call. The V end was cut by 5 bases, the J end by 3 bases, with 11 bases between. The CDR3 consists of 14 residues. Germline V gene sequence: CDR1 MNHNY, CDR2 SVGAGI (reference sequence). CDR3: CASSPADPNQPQHF. Here the CDR3 DNA reads TGTGCCAGCAGTCCTGCTGATCCCAATCAGCCCCAGCATTTT.

This chain joins TRBV7-9 and TRBJ1-2, with D unresolved. The germline gives CDR1 SEHNR, CDR2 FQNEAQ (reference sequence). The CDR3 totals 11 residues. V lost 5 bases to trimming and J lost 8 bases, with 9 bases between them. The CDR3 is CASSRTEGYTF. For the CDR3, the DNA is TGTGCCAGCAGCCGAACTGAGGGCTACACCTTC.

The chain links TRBV4-1 to TRBJ2-7; TRBD1 might be the D (6 bases). This CDR3 region has 14 residues. The germline V and J ends were trimmed by 4 bases and 1 base, with 11 bases remaining between them. Germline assignment: CDR1 MGHRA and CDR2 YSYEKL. The CDR3 nucleotides are TGCGCCAGCAGCCGGACAGATCAATCCTACGAGCAGTACTTC. The encoded protein is CASSRTDQSYEQYF.

This rearrangement joins TRBV7-2 to TRBJ2-2, with D perhaps being TRBD1 or TRBD2 (5 bases each). The CDR3 is 15 amino acids. Germline CDR1 is SGHTA and CDR2 is FQGNSA. Trimming shortened V by 2 bases and J by 1 base, and 8 bases separated the two germline ends. This CDR3 reads CASSLTGGNTGELFF. Here the CDR3 DNA reads TGTGCCAGCAGCTTAACAGGAGGGAACACCGGGGAGCTGTTTTTT. Supplemented by reference TRBV7-2 and TRBJ2-2, the full variable domain reads GAGVSQSPSNKVTEKGKDVELRCDPISGHTALYWYRQSLGQGLEFLIYFQGNSAPDKSGLPSDRFSAERTGGSVSTLTIQRTQQEDSAVYLCASSLTGGNTGELFFGEGSRLTVL.